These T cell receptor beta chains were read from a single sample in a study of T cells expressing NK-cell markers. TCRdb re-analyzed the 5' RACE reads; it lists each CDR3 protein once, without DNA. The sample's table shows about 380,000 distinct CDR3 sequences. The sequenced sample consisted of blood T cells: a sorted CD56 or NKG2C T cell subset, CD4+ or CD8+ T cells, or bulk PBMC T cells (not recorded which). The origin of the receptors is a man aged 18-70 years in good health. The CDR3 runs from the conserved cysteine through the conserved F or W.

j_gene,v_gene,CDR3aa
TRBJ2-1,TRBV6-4,CASSDSTLAVGYNEQFF
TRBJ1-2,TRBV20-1,CSARQSGGGYGYTF
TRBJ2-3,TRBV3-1,CASSPLGDLEDTQYF
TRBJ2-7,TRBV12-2,CASPVGQILSYEQYF
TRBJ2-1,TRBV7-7,CASSAGSSGEQFF
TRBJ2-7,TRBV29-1,CSVRGGQSYEQYF
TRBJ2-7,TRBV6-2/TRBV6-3,CASSPRVGPYEQYF
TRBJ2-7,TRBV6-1,CASSRQGPGYF
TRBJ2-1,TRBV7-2,CASTRGGSPNNEQFF
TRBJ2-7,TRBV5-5,CASSSAGTGGFGQYF
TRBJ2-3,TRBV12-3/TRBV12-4,CASSGYRLSTDTQYF
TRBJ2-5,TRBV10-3,CAISETQGKTQYF
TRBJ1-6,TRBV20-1,CSAPREQADSPLHF
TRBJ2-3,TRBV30,CAWRGGAGTDTQYF
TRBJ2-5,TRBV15,CATSRTSGGKETQYF
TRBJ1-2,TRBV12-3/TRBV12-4,CASTSRRVYGYTF
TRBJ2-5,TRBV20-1,CSAPGGAGHSQETQYF
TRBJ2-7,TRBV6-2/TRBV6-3,CASIQRGAGFYEQYF
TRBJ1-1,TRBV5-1,CASSLKTGAVGTEAFF
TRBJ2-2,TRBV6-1,CASSERQGSSGELFF
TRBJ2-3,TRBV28,CASSLNREGPNRGQYF
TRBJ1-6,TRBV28,CASSSDRWPLHF
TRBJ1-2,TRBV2,CASSEEQGIYGYTF
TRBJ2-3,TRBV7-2,CASRQRFGGGADTQYF
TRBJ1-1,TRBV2,CASSPRGSRGAEAFF
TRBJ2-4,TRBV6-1,CASRPVGRKNIQYF
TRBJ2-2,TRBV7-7,CASSLLHGELFF
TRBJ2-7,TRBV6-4,CASSPTSSSYEQYF
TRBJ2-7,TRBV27,CASSLRLGPYGTDSEQYF
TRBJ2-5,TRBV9,CASSPLAGGRLQETQYF
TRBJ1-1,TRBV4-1,CASSLLGTGDTEAFF
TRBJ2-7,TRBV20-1,CSARLSRGHHEQYF
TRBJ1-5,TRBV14,CASSQDKPKGNQPQHF
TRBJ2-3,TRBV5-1,CASTLRGNGDTQYF
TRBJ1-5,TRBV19,CASSLDTGNNQPQHF
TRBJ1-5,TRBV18,CASSPSTGGGTQHF
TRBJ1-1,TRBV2,CASSEAGGTTEAFF
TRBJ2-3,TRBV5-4,CASSLGHALSTDTQYF
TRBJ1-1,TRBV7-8,CASSSYGRDGTEAFF
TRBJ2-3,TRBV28,CASSLPRPTDTQYF
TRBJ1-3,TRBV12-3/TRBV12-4,CASSLGRHSGNTIYF
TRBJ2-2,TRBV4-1,CASSQGLVSTGELFF
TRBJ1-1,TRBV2,CASSVGLNTEAFF